This TCR beta chain stems from a study of Ad26.COV2.S vaccination and SARS-CoV-2 variants. Study background: Participants got Ad26.COV2.S intramuscularly, once or twice 56 days apart.

Trimming pared 1 base from V and 6 bases from J, leaving 13 bases between. This CDR3 spans 14 amino acids. Germline values: CDR1 KGHSH, CDR2 LQKENI. Profiling relied on immunoSEQ multiplex PCR, and the TCRdb table lists in-frame clones only, not all of them. The sample consists of around 300,000 clones, around 89% of them appearing once. The treatment: roughly 18 received Ad26.COV2.S at low or high dose, single or two shots; about 5 received placebo; per-sample allocation not given. After the first vaccine or placebo injection, samples were drawn on day 63. The vaccine antigen was prefusion-stabilized Wuhan SARS-CoV-2 spike.

V usage is TRBV18 and J usage is TRBJ2-7; D possibly corresponds to TRBD1 (6 bases). The material sequenced was peripheral blood, taken in a trial of Ad26.COV2.S vaccine versus placebo. The receptor was isolated from a person between 18 and 65 years old who received the Ad26.COV2.S COVID-19 vaccine or a placebo. The CDR3 loop reads CASSPHAGDAEQYF. CDR3 coding DNA: TGTGCCAGCTCACCACATGCAGGGGATGCCGAGCAGTACTTC.